These T cell receptor beta chains were read from a single sample in a study of neoadjuvant anti-PD-1 for oral cavity cancer. Libraries were prepared by immunoSEQ multiplex PCR; TCRdb keeps only in-frame clonotypes and omits some of them. Of 84,000 or so clones in the sample, more than 80% are singletons; the top ten hold around 3.2%. The sequencing here drew on PBMCs, taken before nivolumab (anti-PD-1) treatment. The receptors derive from a person aged 40-85 years with oral cavity squamous cell carcinoma. Each CDR3 is given with its conserved first and last residue. Fields, in order: V gene, clone size, D gene, J gene, CDR3 DNA, CDR3 protein. A D gene is named only where the DNA matches it firmly. The size entry is marked missing in some rows and otherwise reads once, few, many or a size class.

V gene: TRBV18; clone size: NA; D gene: TRBD1; J gene: TRBJ1-2; CDR3 DNA: TGTGCCAGCTCACCCTTCCAAGGACAGGGGCTCCAAGGTTATGGCTACACCTTC; CDR3 protein: CASSPFQGQGLQGYGYTF
V gene: TRBV20-1; clone size: NA; D gene: NA; J gene: TRBJ2-7; CDR3 DNA: TGCAGTGCTAGAGACAGGCACGAGCAGTACTTC; CDR3 protein: CSARDRHEQYF
V gene: TRBV30; clone size: few; D gene: NA; J gene: TRBJ1-2; CDR3 DNA: TGTGCCTGGAGTGCGGGGGCCAACTATGGCTACACCTTC; CDR3 protein: CAWSAGANYGYTF
V gene: TRBV18; clone size: NA; D gene: NA; J gene: TRBJ2-7; CDR3 DNA: TGTGCCAGCTCATTAACGCTCGGGGAAGTGCAGTACTTC; CDR3 protein: CASSLTLGEVQYF
V gene: TRBV5-8; clone size: NA; D gene: NA; J gene: TRBJ2-7; CDR3 DNA: TGTGCCAGCAGCTCGCGTAGAGGGGCCGAGCAGTACTTC; CDR3 protein: CASSSRRGAEQYF
V gene: TRBV9; clone size: NA; D gene: NA; J gene: TRBJ2-2; CDR3 DNA: TGTGCCAGCAGCGTAGGGACAGCCTCGGGGGCCGGGGAGCTGTTTTTT; CDR3 protein: CASSVGTASGAGELFF
V gene: TRBV15; clone size: NA; D gene: TRBD2; J gene: TRBJ2-3; CDR3 DNA: TGTGCCACCAGCAGAGGGACTAGCGGGAGGGGAGATACGCAGTATTTT; CDR3 protein: CATSRGTSGRGDTQYF
V gene: TRBV28; clone size: NA; D gene: TRBD2; J gene: TRBJ2-1; CDR3 DNA: TGTGCCGGGACTAGCGGAACCTTAAGTGGGAATGAGCAGTTCTTC; CDR3 protein: CAGTSGTLSGNEQFF
V gene: TRBV10-3; clone size: NA; D gene: NA; J gene: TRBJ2-3; CDR3 DNA: TGTGCCATCAGTGACCCCACAGGGCGGGGGCTAGATACGCAGTATTTT; CDR3 protein: CAISDPTGRGLDTQYF
V gene: TRBV5-8; clone size: once; D gene: TRBD1; J gene: TRBJ1-5; CDR3 DNA: TGTGCCAGCAGCTTGGTGGGACAGGGGGACCGGCCCCAGCATTTT; CDR3 protein: CASSLVGQGDRPQHF
V gene: TRBV6-1; clone size: NA; D gene: TRBD1; J gene: TRBJ1-3; CDR3 DNA: TGTGCCAGCAGTGAAATCCGGGACAGGGTTACTCCTGGAAACACCATATATTTT; CDR3 protein: CASSEIRDRVTPGNTIYF
V gene: TRBV30; clone size: NA; D gene: TRBD2; J gene: TRBJ2-1; CDR3 DNA: TGTGCCGCCGGCGGGTTGCGGGAGTCCTACAATGAGCAGTTCTTC; CDR3 protein: CAAGGLRESYNEQFF
V gene: TRBV28; clone size: NA; D gene: NA; J gene: TRBJ1-5; CDR3 DNA: TGTGCCAGCACTAGACAGGTATATAGCAATCAGCCCCAGCATTTT; CDR3 protein: CASTRQVYSNQPQHF
V gene: TRBV4-1; clone size: NA; D gene: NA; J gene: TRBJ1-1; CDR3 DNA: TGCGCCAGCAGCCAAGGAGCCAGTGGGAACACTGAAGCTTTCTTT; CDR3 protein: CASSQGASGNTEAFF
V gene: TRBV5-6; clone size: NA; D gene: TRBD1; J gene: TRBJ2-5; CDR3 DNA: TGTGCCAGCATCGGACAGGGCACGAGACTCCAAGAGACCCAGTACTTC; CDR3 protein: CASIGQGTRLQETQYF
V gene: TRBV11-2; clone size: once; D gene: NA; J gene: TRBJ1-1; CDR3 DNA: TGTGCCAGCAGCTTAGCAGGGTCCCGAGGAGCTTTCTTT; CDR3 protein: CASSLAGSRGAFF